This passage covers 8 T cell receptor beta chains from one sample sequenced in a study of blood T cell repertoires in COVID-19. The table came from immunoSEQ multiplex PCR; TCRdb's copy has only in-frame clones and leaves some out. The table shows around 170,000 clones, with about 74% occurring only once. Sequenced material: peripheral blood. These TCRs come from a woman older than 75 with acute or convalescent COVID-19.

This chain joins TRBV2 and TRBJ1-5; D is unclear. V was cut by 5 bases and J by 0 bases, with 11 bases left in between. Germline CDR1 reads SNHLY; CDR2 reads FYNNEI. This CDR3 has 15 amino acids. CDR3 nucleotide sequence: TGTGCCAGCAGTTACACCCGCCCTAGCAATCAGCCCCAGCATTTT. Protein sequence: CASSYTRPSNQPQHF.

The sample holds a few counts of this clone. The chain employs TRBV15 and TRBJ1-5, with D perhaps matching TRBD1 (5 bases). This CDR3 spans 15 amino acids. V lost 0 bases and J 6 bases, leaving 12 bases between the germline ends. Germline CDR1 reads LNHNV; CDR2 reads YYDKDF (reference sequence). For the CDR3, the DNA is TGTGCCACCAGCAGAGATGTACAGGTCAGTCAGCCCCAGCATTTT. Its translation is CATSRDVQVSQPQHF.

The chain combines TRBV5-6 with TRBJ2-7, with D maybe TRBD1 (5 bases). V was cut by 4 bases and J by 4 bases, with 12 bases left in between. Germline-derived CDR1 and CDR2 are SGHDT and YYEEEE. The CDR3 extends over 13 amino acids. The CDR3 coding sequence is TGTGCCAGCAGCATTCAATCAGGGTACGAGCAGTACTTC. This codes for CASSIQSGYEQYF. Drawing the rest from reference TRBV5-6 and TRBJ2-7, the complete variable domain is DAGVTQSPTHLIKTRGQQVTLRCSPKSGHDTVSWYQQALGQGPQFIFQYYEEEERQRGNFPDRFSGHQFPNYSSELNVNALLLGDSALYLCASSIQSGYEQYFGPGTRLTVT.

CDR3 residues: CASSLDRTSEYEQYF. CDR3 in DNA: TGTGCCAGCAGCTTAGACCGGACTAGCGAGTACGAGCAGTACTTC. The V call is TRBV7-2, the J call TRBJ2-7, with TRBD2 matching 9 bases. Germline lookup yields CDR1 SGHTA and CDR2 FQGNSA. The CDR3 sequence is 15 residues long. With 1 base clipped from V and 4 bases from J, the junction kept 5 bases outside the gene matches.

This clone showed up just a few times. The V and J genes are TRBV5-1 and TRBJ1-1; D not certain. V was clipped by 4 bases and J by 7 bases, with 14 bases between them. CDR1 is SGHRS, CDR2 YFSETQ, per germline. This CDR3 is built from 13 residues. CDR3 protein: CASSPESGIEAFF. The CDR3 DNA is TGCGCCAGCAGCCCCGAGTCGGGAATTGAAGCTTTCTTT.

The chain's CDR3 is CAISEGGAEIQPQHF. Written as DNA, the CDR3 is TGTGCCATCAGTGAGGGGGGCGCCGAGATACAGCCCCAGCATTTT. This chain connects TRBV10-3 to TRBJ1-5, with D possibly being TRBD1 (6 bases). This CDR3 comprises 15 residues. CDR1 and CDR2 from the germline V gene are ENHRY and SYGVKD. The V gene lost 2 bases and the J gene lost 7 bases, with 15 bases spanning the gap.

This rearrangement joins TRBV6-5 to TRBJ2-3; 8 nucleotides agree with TRBD2. V gave up 6 bases and J gave up 3 bases; unmatched junction bases: 8. Looked up from germline, CDR1 is MNHEY and CDR2 is SVGAGI. The CDR3 sequence is 15 residues long. CDR3 sequence (DNA): TGTGCCAGCAGGGCCACTAGCGGAGCTACAGATACGCAGTATTTT. Translating gives CASRATSGATDTQYF.

The V call is TRBV18, the J call TRBJ2-3, with no clear D. The CDR3 is 15 amino acids. V lost 3 bases and J 1 base, leaving 11 bases between the germline ends. Germline-derived CDR1 and CDR2 are KGHSH and LQKENI. Here the CDR3 reads CASSPPSLGTDTQYF. For the CDR3, the DNA is TGTGCCAGCTCACCCCCAAGTTTAGGCACAGATACGCAGTATTTT.